Below are 30 T cell receptor beta chains sequenced from a single sample in a study of glioma-infiltrating T cells after dendritic cell vaccination. Sequencing was performed with immunoSEQ multiplex PCR; in TCRdb, only in-frame clones are kept and a portion is missing. The table lists approximately 100,000 clones, roughly 79% of them singletons. The source material was blood, sampled before dendritic cell vaccination. These receptors came from a human donor with glioblastoma.

This rearrangement joins TRBV4-1 to TRBJ1-1, with 7 nucleotides matching TRBD1. Germline CDR1 MGHRA, CDR2 YSYEKL. This CDR3 is 15 amino acids long. J gave up 1 base and V 1 base, and 3 bases lay outside the gene matches. The CDR3 is CASSQGGQENTEAFF. The CDR3 DNA follows: TGCGCCAGCAGCCAAGGAGGACAGGAGAACACTGAAGCTTTCTTT.

The rearrangement joins TRBV10-3 to TRBJ1-2, with D uncertain. The CDR3 runs 13 residues. V dropped 0 bases and J dropped 8 bases, with 10 bases sitting between them. CDR1 is ENHRY and CDR2 is SYGVKD in the germline V gene. The CDR3 DNA reads TGTGCCATCAGTGAGTCGAGGAATTCGGGCTACACCTTC. As protein: CAISESRNSGYTF.

The rearrangement links TRBV6-6 to TRBJ1-6, with 8 bases aligning to TRBD1. The V segment lost 5 bases and the J segment 7 bases; nucleotides outside the gene matches: 10. The CDR3 contains 16 residues. Germline V gene sequence: CDR1 MNHNY, CDR2 SVGAGI (reference sequence). CDR3 sequence (DNA): TGTGCCAGCAGTCTCGGTTCCGGACAGGGAAATTCACCCCTCCACTTT. Translating it yields CASSLGSGQGNSPLHF.

This rearrangement joins TRBV7-8 to TRBJ1-2; D unresolved. The CDR3 extends over 15 amino acids. The germline V gene encodes CDR1 SGHVS and CDR2 FQNEAQ. V lost 5 bases and J 7 bases, leaving 20 bases between the germline ends. The CDR3 loop reads CASSLSRAIRRGYTF. CDR3 DNA sequence: TGTGCCAGCAGCCTATCGCGGGCCATACGGCGTGGCTACACCTTC.

The chain combines TRBV11-2 with TRBJ2-2; D is perhaps TRBD2 (6 bases). The CDR3 runs 16 residues. Germline CDR1 SGHAT, CDR2 FQNNGV. The ends were cut back, 1 base at V and 5 bases at J, with 14 bases in the middle. DNA for the CDR3: TGTGCCAGCAGCTTAGTTCTCGCCGGAGGGACCGGGGAGCTGTTTTTT. It codes for CASSLVLAGGTGELFF.

The gene calls are TRBV4-1 and TRBJ1-2; D is perhaps TRBD1 (5 bases). Germline V lookup: CDR1 MGHRA, CDR2 YSYEKL. V was trimmed by 1 base and J by 3 bases, leaving 15 bases between them. CDR3 size: 16 residues. The CDR3 bases are TGCGCCAGCAGCCAAGGGTTGCAAGGGGCCTACTATGGCTACACCTTC. Its translation is CASSQGLQGAYYGYTF.

The chain recombines TRBV30 with TRBJ1-1, with 9 nucleotides matching TRBD1. Germline loops: CDR1 GTSNPN, CDR2 SVGIG (reference sequence). CDR3 length equals 15 residues. The junction had 12 bases not matched to a gene; V was cut back by 2 bases and J by 8 bases. The CDR3 sequence: CAWSHPTGTGKEAFF. The CDR3 nucleotides are TGTGCCTGGAGTCACCCCACCGGGACAGGGAAAGAAGCTTTCTTT.

V usage is TRBV6-5 and J usage is TRBJ2-7; D not certain. The CDR3 is 14 amino acids. Between the trimmed V and J ends, which lost 0 bases and 2 bases, there was a span of 8 bases. In germline, CDR1 is MNHEY, CDR2 SVGAGI. The DNA for the CDR3 is TGTGCCAGCAGTTACTCGCGCCTCCCCTACGAGCAGTACTTC. It translates to CASSYSRLPYEQYF.

This clone came up once. The chain couples TRBV27 to TRBJ2-7, with 8 bases aligning to TRBD1. This CDR3 is 13 amino acids long. Germline CDR1 reads MNHEY; CDR2 reads SMNVEV (reference sequence). V lost 10 bases and J lost 2; bases outside the gene matches: 7. The DNA for the CDR3 is TGTGCCACCAAGACAGGGGACACCTACGAGCAGTACTTC. Its protein product is CATKTGDTYEQYF.

This clone occurred once. The chain employs TRBV29-1 and TRBJ2-7; TRBD1 agrees at 8 bases. The germline CDR1 and CDR2 sequences are SQVTM and ANQGSEA. The CDR3 sequence is 13 residues long. The J segment lost 3 bases and the V segment lost 5 bases, leaving 6 bases of the junction unmatched. The CDR3 DNA is TGCAGCGTTTGGACAGGGCCAGGCTACGAGCAGTACTTC. This encodes CSVWTGPGYEQYF.

Remarks on this clone: One junction end disagrees with the germline gene, perhaps due to a read error. The gene calls are TRBV7-2 and TRBJ2-5, with 12 nucleotides matching TRBD2. The CDR3 contains 15 residues. The germline V gene has CDR1 SGHTA and CDR2 FQGNSA. The DNA of the CDR3 is TGTGCCAGCAGCGGGACTAGCGGGCGTCAAGGGACCCAGTACTTC. It is translated as CASSGTSGRQGTQYF.

The J gene is TRBJ1-2, the V gene TRBV7-6; D is unresolved. The CDR3 consists of 13 residues. Germline CDR1 SGHVS, CDR2 FNYEAQ. V shed 5 bases and J shed 2 bases, with 9 bases lying between them. CDR3 sequence reads: CASSHGGNYGYTF. The CDR3 nucleotides read TGTGCCAGCAGCCACGGAGGCAACTATGGCTACACCTTC.

The CDR3 bases are TGTGCCAGTCGGACAGCTCCCTATAGCAATCAGCCCCAGCATTTT. Translated, it gives CASRTAPYSNQPQHF. V gene TRBV6-1 combines with J gene TRBJ1-5; tentative D call: TRBD1 (6 bases). V was cut by 9 bases and J by 0 bases, with 15 bases left in between. There are 15 residues in the CDR3. The V gene's germline CDR1 is MNHNS and CDR2 SASEGT.

This clone was recorded a few times. The chain couples TRBV27 to TRBJ1-5, with TRBD1 as a possible D gene (5 bases). V was shortened by 2 bases and J by 6 bases, with 11 bases between the two germline ends. This CDR3 contains 14 residues. The germline V gene encodes CDR1 MNHEY and CDR2 SMNVEV (reference sequence). This CDR3 is CASSLLGDTQPQHF. Here the CDR3 DNA reads TGTGCCAGCAGTTTACTAGGGGATACTCAGCCCCAGCATTTT.

CDR3 nucleotides: TGTGCCAGCAGTAGCGACAGGGTGTCCGCTGGCTACACCTTC. As protein: CASSSDRVSAGYTF. The V call is TRBV2, the J call TRBJ1-2; 7 bases are a match to TRBD1. Trimming took 5 bases from V and 7 from J; bases not matched to a gene: 10. CDR3 size: 14 residues. Per germline, CDR1 SNHLY and CDR2 FYNNEI.

This chain connects TRBV11-3 to TRBJ2-7, with 10 positions matching TRBD2. Looked up from germline, CDR1 is SGHNT and CDR2 is YENEEA. The CDR3 totals 15 residues. V dropped 2 bases and J dropped 6; count of bases not matched to a gene: 7. The chain's CDR3 is CASSLRSGGDPEQYF. The CDR3 DNA is TGTGCCAGCAGCTTAAGAAGCGGGGGGGACCCCGAGCAGTACTTC.

The genes are TRBV4-2 and TRBJ1-2, with 7 bases lining up with TRBD1. Trimming at V came to 0 bases and at J to 6 bases, leaving 10 bases not matched to a gene. Per the germline V gene, CDR1 is LGHNA and CDR2 is YNFKEQ. This CDR3 region has 16 residues. The CDR3 reads CASSQERVGQADGYTF. The CDR3 nucleotides are TGTGCCAGCAGCCAAGAAAGGGTAGGACAGGCGGATGGCTACACCTTC.

This chain links TRBV6-5 with TRBJ2-7, with TRBD2 matching 9 bases. J was trimmed by 3 bases and V by 4 bases; bases with no gene match: 7. The CDR3 contains 15 residues. Germline-derived CDR1 and CDR2 are MNHEY and SVGAGI. In nucleotides, the CDR3 is TGTGCCAGCAGTTCCCTTAGCGGGGGAGTCTACGAGCAGTACTTC. Its translation is CASSSLSGGVYEQYF.

The rearrangement links TRBV5-1 to TRBJ2-7; the D gene is possibly TRBD1 (6 bases). Trimming stripped 4 bases from V and 0 bases from J, with 11 bases between. The CDR3 contains 14 residues. Germline V gene lookup returns CDR1 SGHRS and CDR2 YFSETQ. CDR3 DNA: TGCGCCAGCAGCGCCGGGACAAGCTCCTACGAGCAGTACTTC. Its protein is CASSAGTSSYEQYF.

The chain couples TRBV25-1 to TRBJ2-5; D is undetermined. The CDR3 is 11 amino acids. Germline lookup yields CDR1 MGHDK and CDR2 SYGVNS. Trimming shortened V by 3 bases and J by 3 bases, and 2 bases separated the two germline ends. The CDR3: CASSDEETQYF. The CDR3 nucleotides are TGTGCCAGCAGTGACGAAGAGACCCAGTACTTC.

The chain employs TRBV5-1 and TRBJ2-3; 9 bases are a match to TRBD2. With 0 bases clipped from V and 6 bases from J, the junction kept 2 bases outside the gene matches. The germline V gene has CDR1 SGHRS and CDR2 YFSETQ. This CDR3 contains 14 residues. DNA of the CDR3: TGCGCCAGCAGCTTGGGGACTAGCGAGGATACGCAGTATTTT. It encodes CASSLGTSEDTQYF.

CDR3 sequence: CASTRGRSGANVLTF. DNA for the CDR3: TGTGCCAGCACCAGGGGGCGCTCTGGGGCCAACGTCCTGACTTTC. The chain carries TRBV7-8 and TRBJ2-6, with 8 bases that match TRBD1. V dropped 7 bases and J dropped 0; count of bases not matched to a gene: 2. The CDR3 is 15 residues long. Germline assignment: CDR1 SGHVS and CDR2 FQNEAQ.

The chain uses TRBV9 and TRBJ2-3; 10 nucleotides agree with TRBD2. There are 15 residues in the CDR3. Losses at the gene ends were 0 bases for V and 4 bases for J; bases not matched to a gene: 2. The germline CDR1 and CDR2 sequences are SGDLS and YYNGEE. CDR3 loop: CASSVGSGGADTQYF. In nucleotides, the CDR3 is TGTGCCAGCAGCGTAGGCAGCGGGGGGGCAGATACGCAGTATTTT.

The genes are TRBV7-9 and TRBJ1-2; 11 nucleotides match TRBD1. From germline, CDR1 is SEHNR and CDR2 FQNEAQ (reference sequence). CDR3 length equals 15 residues. V lost 5 bases and J lost 5; bases outside the gene matches: 7. The CDR3 loop is CASSRSGTGGYGYTF. For the CDR3, the DNA is TGTGCCAGCAGCCGTTCAGGGACAGGGGGTTATGGCTACACCTTC.

The CDR3 coding sequence is TGTGCCAGCTCACCTTCACAGGGGTCTGGAGGCTACACCTTC. This codes for CASSPSQGSGGYTF. The genes are TRBV18 and TRBJ1-2; TRBD1 agrees at 7 bases. The CDR3 has 14 amino acids. Germline trimming cut 3 bases from V and 8 bases from J; bases unmatched to any gene: 9. The germline CDR1 and CDR2 sequences are KGHSH and LQKENI. The full variable domain, its missing parts supplied by reference TRBV18 and TRBJ1-2, is NAGVMQNPRHLVRRRGQEARLRCSPMKGHSHVYWYRQLPEEGLKFMVYLQKENIIDESGMPKERFSAEFPKEGPSILRIQQVVRGDSAAYFCASSPSQGSGGYTFGSGTRLTVV.

This chain joins TRBV29-1 and TRBJ1-6, with 9 bases that match TRBD1. Germline CDR1 SQVTM, CDR2 ANQGSEA. CDR3 size: 12 residues. With V trimmed by 6 bases and J by 7 bases, 1 base remained unmatched. The DNA for the CDR3 is TGCAGCGTCGGACAGGGGAATTCACCCCTCCACTTT. Encoded protein: CSVGQGNSPLHF.

V and J are TRBV6-5 and TRBJ1-2; D gene ambiguous. Germline assignment: CDR1 MNHEY and CDR2 SVGAGI. Trimming left V 5 bases short and J 5 bases short, with 12 bases between. This CDR3 contains 13 residues. As DNA, the CDR3 is TGTGCCAGCAGTCCGCGGGAGGAATATGGCTACACCTTC. It is translated as CASSPREEYGYTF.

The table lists this clone with a few counts. V and J are TRBV4-2 and TRBJ2-1; TRBD1 might be the D (6 bases). The CDR3 loop spans 14 amino acids. Germline CDR1 LGHNA, CDR2 YNFKEQ. Trimming stripped 0 bases from V and 9 bases from J, with 12 bases between. DNA for the CDR3: TGTGCCAGCAGCCAAGACGGTCGAGGGGGTGAGCAGTTCTTC. This translates into CASSQDGRGGEQFF.

The chain employs TRBV11-3 and TRBJ1-1; possibly TRBD1 for D (6 bases). The ends were cut back, 6 bases at V and 4 bases at J, with 12 bases in the middle. Per the germline V gene, CDR1 is SGHNT and CDR2 is YENEEA. The CDR3 extends over 13 amino acids. The CDR3: CASRKGVSTEAFF. The CDR3 bases are TGTGCCAGCAGAAAGGGGGTTAGCACTGAAGCTTTCTTT.

The table lists this clone with a few counts. The same CDR3 is also encoded by other DNA sequences in this sample. The V and J genes are TRBV9 and TRBJ2-7; TRBD1 matches at 7 bases. Losses at the gene ends were 0 bases for V and 3 bases for J; bases not matched to a gene: 6. From germline, CDR1 is SGDLS and CDR2 YYNGEE. The CDR3 runs 15 residues. CDR3 DNA: TGTGCCAGCAGCGTAGCTCCCGGGACAGACTACGAGCAGTACTTC. It is translated as CASSVAPGTDYEQYF.